This T cell receptor (beta chain) was observed in a study of blood T cell repertoires in COVID-19. Study background: Samples came from the United States, Italy and Spain, spanning acute and convalescent COVID-19. Sample material is recorded as cDNA or gDNA derived from T cells, B-cell-depleted T cells, or PBMCs.

Authors' analysis steps: Reference gene primer amplification gave estimated nucleated cell counts. TCRdb's copy holds only in-frame clones and misses some; the assay was immunoSEQ multiplex PCR. The V and J calls and clone size come from that table; D and trimming were worked out from the DNA. The profile shows approximately 230,000 clones, about 83% of them singletons. Trimming removed 7 bases from V and 4 bases from J; junction bases left unmatched: 7. CDR1 MNHEY and CDR2 SVGAGI come from the germline V gene. The CDR3 has 14 residues. The sample comprised peripheral blood. This sequence was found in a man aged 80 or over with acute or convalescent COVID-19. The rearrangement uses TRBV6-5 and TRBJ1-1, with 9 nucleotides matching TRBD1. CDR3 in DNA: TGTGCCAGCACTATTACAGGGGGCCCCACTGAAGCTTTCTTT. Translation: CASTITGGPTEAFF.